Detailed here is one T cell receptor (beta chain). Measured with immunoSEQ multiplex PCR; TCRdb has only the in-frame clones, and not every one. The sample carries 220,000 or so clones, 82% recorded once. The data stem from a study of blood T cell repertoires in COVID-19. What was sequenced was PBMCs or T cells enriched from blood (not recorded which). This TCR came from a woman in her sixties who had recovered from COVID-19.

The CDR3 coding sequence is TGTGCCAGCAGCGCAGGGGGGCCGGGAAACACCATATATTTT. Translating it yields CASSAGGPGNTIYF. The chain employs TRBV2 and TRBJ1-3, with TRBD1 identical over 7 bases. The germline gives CDR1 SNHLY, CDR2 FYNNEI. Trimming took 6 bases from V and 4 from J; bases not matched to a gene: 6. CDR3 length equals 14 residues.